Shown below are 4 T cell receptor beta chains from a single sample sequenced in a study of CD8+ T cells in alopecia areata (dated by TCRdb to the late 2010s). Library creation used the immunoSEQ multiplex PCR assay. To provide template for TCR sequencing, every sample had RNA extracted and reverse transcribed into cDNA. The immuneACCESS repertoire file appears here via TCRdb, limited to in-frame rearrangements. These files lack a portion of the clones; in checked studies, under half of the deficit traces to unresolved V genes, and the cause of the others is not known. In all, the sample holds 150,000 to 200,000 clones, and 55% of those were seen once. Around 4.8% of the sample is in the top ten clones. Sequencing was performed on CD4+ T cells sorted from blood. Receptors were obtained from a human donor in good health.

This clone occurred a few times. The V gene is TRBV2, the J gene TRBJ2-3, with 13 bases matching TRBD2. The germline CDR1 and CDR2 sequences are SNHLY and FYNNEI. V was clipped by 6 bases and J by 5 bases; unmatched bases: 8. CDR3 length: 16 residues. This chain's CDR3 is CASSLTSGRHLDTQYF. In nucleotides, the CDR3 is TGTGCCAGCAGCCTGACTAGCGGGAGGCATTTAGATACGCAGTATTTT.

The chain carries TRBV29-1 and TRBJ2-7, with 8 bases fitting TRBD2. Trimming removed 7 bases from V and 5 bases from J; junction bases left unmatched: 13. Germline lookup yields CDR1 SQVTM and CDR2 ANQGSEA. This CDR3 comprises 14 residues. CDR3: CSAGRGARGDEQYF. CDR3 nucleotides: TGCAGCGCCGGGAGGGGGGCAAGAGGGGACGAGCAGTACTTC.

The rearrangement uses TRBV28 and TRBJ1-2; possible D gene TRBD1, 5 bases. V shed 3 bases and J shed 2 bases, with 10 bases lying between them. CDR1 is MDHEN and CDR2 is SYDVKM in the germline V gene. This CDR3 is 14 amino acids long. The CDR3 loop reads CASSFVQENYGYTF. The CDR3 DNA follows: TGTGCCAGCAGTTTCGTACAGGAAAACTATGGCTACACCTTC.

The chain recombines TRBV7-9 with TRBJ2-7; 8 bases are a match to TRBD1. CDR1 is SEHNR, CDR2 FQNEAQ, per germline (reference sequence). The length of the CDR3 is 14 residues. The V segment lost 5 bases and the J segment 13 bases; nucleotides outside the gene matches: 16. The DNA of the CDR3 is TGTGCCAGCAGCCTAAGCCGGGACAGGCTCCTACTTTACTTC. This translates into CASSLSRDRLLLYF.